One sample yielded the 22 T cell receptor beta chains listed below, sequenced in a study of blood T cell repertoires in COVID-19. Assay: immunoSEQ multiplex PCR; the TCRdb copy retains only in-frame clones and omits some. Found here are approximately 400,000 clones, roughly 90% of them singletons; the top ten hold more than 0.95%. The sequenced sample consisted of peripheral blood. The receptors here all came from a middle-aged man with acute or convalescent COVID-19.

This chain connects TRBV3-1 (or the pseudogene TRBV3-2) to TRBJ2-1; D is possibly TRBD2 (5 bases). The CDR3 is made up of 15 amino acids. Germline loops: CDR1 LGHDT, CDR2 YNNKEL (reference sequence). Trimming left V 0 bases short and J 3 bases short, with 9 bases between. CDR3 in amino acids: CASSQDAGGYNEQFF. Written as DNA, the CDR3 is TGTGCCAGCAGCCAAGATGCGGGCGGCTACAATGAGCAGTTCTTC.

This chain uses TRBV19 with TRBJ1-5, with 7 bases aligning to TRBD1. CDR3 length equals 16 residues. The V gene's germline CDR1 is LNHDA and CDR2 SQIVND (reference sequence). The trim removed 5 bases at V and 0 bases at J, leaving 7 bases unmatched. The chain's CDR3 is CASSPGTEISNQPQHF. The CDR3 nucleotides are TGTGCCAGTAGTCCCGGGACAGAGATTAGCAATCAGCCCCAGCATTTT. The variable domain in full, with the rest retrieved from reference TRBV19 and TRBJ1-5, is DGGITQSPKYLFRKEGQNVTLSCEQNLNHDAMYWYRQDPGQGLRLIYYSQIVNDFQKGDIAEGYSVSREKKESFPLTVTSAQKNPTAFYLCASSPGTEISNQPQHFGDGTRLSIL.

The chain is built from TRBV7-2 and TRBJ2-7; tentative D call: TRBD2 (6 bases). Deletions cut 6 bases from V and 2 bases from J, with 14 bases between. The CDR3 covers 14 residues. Germline V lookup: CDR1 SGHTA, CDR2 FQGNSA. For the CDR3, the DNA is TGTGCCAGCAGTCCCCACGCGGGGACCTACGAGCAGTACTTC. Translation: CASSPHAGTYEQYF. Filled out from reference TRBV7-2 and TRBJ2-7, the complete variable domain reads GAGVSQSPSNKVTEKGKDVELRCDPISGHTALYWYRQSLGQGLEFLIYFQGNSAPDKSGLPSDRFSAERTGGSVSTLTIQRTQQEDSAVYLCASSPHAGTYEQYFGPGTRLTVT.

This sequence joins TRBV5-6 and TRBJ1-4, with 7 bases lining up with TRBD1. Trimming removed 1 base from V and 8 bases from J; junction bases left unmatched: 5. The CDR3 is 14 amino acids. Germline assignment: CDR1 SGHDT and CDR2 YYEEEE. Written as DNA, the CDR3 is TGTGCCAGCAGCTTGACAGGGGTGGGGGAAAAACTGTTTTTT. Amino acid sequence: CASSLTGVGEKLFF.

As regards this clone: This same CDR3 is encoded by further DNA sequences in the sample. This chain links TRBV28 with TRBJ2-3; tentative D call: TRBD1 (5 bases). The CDR3 sequence is 13 residues long. Trimming cost V 3 bases and J 4 bases, with 8 bases left between them. The germline CDR1 and CDR2 sequences are MDHEN and SYDVKM. CDR3 nucleotides: TGTGCCAGCAGTTTTCAGGGCGCAGATACGCAGTATTTT. Translation: CASSFQGADTQYF.

The rearrangement uses TRBV7-2 and TRBJ1-2, with 9 bases fitting TRBD1. CDR1 is SGHTA, CDR2 FQGNSA, per germline. V dropped 8 bases and J dropped 8; count of bases not matched to a gene: 12. The CDR3 runs to 14 residues. The CDR3 DNA follows: TGTGCCAGCCTCAACAGGGGGCGCTTTCAAGGCTACACCTTC. Translation: CASLNRGRFQGYTF.

The chain joins TRBV28 to TRBJ2-7; D not resolved. This CDR3 region has 12 residues. The germline gives CDR1 MDHEN, CDR2 SYDVKM. V lost 7 bases and J lost 3, with 10 bases in between. CDR3 in DNA: TGTGCCAGCACGACAACCCTCTACGAGCAGTACTTC. Its protein is CASTTTLYEQYF. The entire variable domain, with the rest obtained from reference TRBV28 and TRBJ2-7, is as follows: DVKVTQSSRYLVKRTGEKVFLECVQDMDHENMFWYRQDPGLGLRLIYFSYDVKMKEKGDIPEGYSVSREKKERFSLILESASTNQTSMYLCASTTTLYEQYFGPGTRLTVT.

The V and J genes are TRBV5-4 and TRBJ2-1; 7 positions agree with TRBD2. The J segment lost 5 bases and the V segment lost 2 bases, leaving 7 bases of the junction unmatched. The CDR3 has 15 amino acids. Germline CDR1 and CDR2: SGHNT and YYREEE (reference sequence). The CDR3 protein is CASSFGGSPNNEQFF. For the CDR3, the DNA is TGTGCCAGCAGCTTCGGCGGGAGTCCTAACAATGAGCAGTTCTTC.

The chain carries TRBV2 and TRBJ2-1; TRBD2 agrees at 8 bases. The length of the CDR3 is 15 residues. CDR1 SNHLY and CDR2 FYNNEI come from the germline V gene. J lost 5 bases, V lost 8 bases, and 11 bases had no gene match. DNA of the CDR3: TGTGCCAGCGCGAGCCCGGCGGGGGGAAACAATGAGCAGTTCTTC. This translates into CASASPAGGNNEQFF.

This clone was seen many times. The rearrangement uses TRBV3-1 (or the pseudogene TRBV3-2) and TRBJ1-4; 9 bases fit TRBD1. Unmatched junction bases numbered 10, after V lost 3 bases and J lost 8 bases. The CDR3 is 16 amino acids. Germline V gene data show CDR1 as LGHDT and CDR2 as YNNKEL (reference sequence). CDR3 coding DNA: TGTGCCAGCAGCCAGGCGCAGACAGGGGGTGAGGAAAAACTGTTTTTT. Its translation is CASSQAQTGGEEKLFF.

By share of the sample, this clone is medium-sized. V and J are TRBV5-1 and TRBJ2-3; TRBD2 matches at 9 bases. Germline assignment: CDR1 SGHRS and CDR2 YFSETQ. Trimming cost V 0 bases and J 5 bases; bases outside gene matches: 7. CDR3 length equals 16 residues. The CDR3 DNA sequence: TGCGCCAGCAGCTTGGCCTTTCAAGCGGGGGGAGATACGCAGTATTTT. Translating gives CASSLAFQAGGDTQYF. Full variable domain (remainder filled in from reference TRBV5-1 and TRBJ2-3): KAGVTQTPRYLIKTRGQQVTLSCSPISGHRSVSWYQQTPGQGLQFLFEYFSETQRNKGNFPGRFSGRQFSNSRSEMNVSTLELGDSALYLCASSLAFQAGGDTQYFGPGTRLTVL.

This clone was counted a single time. The CDR3 loop reads CASSGTSVQETQYF. CDR3 bases: TGTGCCAGCAGCGGTACTAGCGTCCAAGAGACCCAGTACTTC. The rearrangement links TRBV6-5 to TRBJ2-5; 7 bases map to TRBD2. Trimming took 6 bases from V and 1 from J; bases not matched to a gene: 5. The CDR3 loop spans 14 amino acids. CDR1 is MNHEY, CDR2 SVGAGI, per germline.

This chain links TRBV15 with TRBJ2-7; tentative D call: TRBD2 (5 bases). The CDR3 spans 15 residues. Germline-derived CDR1 and CDR2 are LNHNV and YYDKDF (reference sequence). V lost 1 base, J lost 11 bases, and 21 bases lay in between. CDR3 sequence reads: CATSRGIGGLPQKYF. For the CDR3, the DNA is TGTGCCACCAGCAGAGGAATTGGCGGGCTCCCACAAAAGTACTTC.

This clone was seen only once. The J gene is TRBJ2-2, the V gene TRBV5-4, with TRBD1 identical over 9 bases. Trimming at V came to 4 bases and at J to 3 bases, leaving 4 bases not matched to a gene. The CDR3 is made up of 15 amino acids. The V gene's germline CDR1 is SGHNT and CDR2 YYREEE (reference sequence). The CDR3, as DNA: TGTGCCAGCAGCGGGACAGGGTCCTACACCGGGGAGCTGTTTTTT. Protein sequence: CASSGTGSYTGELFF.

The chain joins TRBV9 to TRBJ2-1, with TRBD2 identical over 13 bases. CDR1 is SGDLS and CDR2 is YYNGEE in the germline V gene. This CDR3 is 15 amino acids long. The ends lost 3 bases at V and 7 bases at J; junction bases unmatched: 4. CDR3 in DNA: TGTGCCAGCAGCGCCACTAGCGGGAGGGGTAATGAGCAGTTCTTC. It translates to CASSATSGRGNEQFF.

The J gene is TRBJ1-1, the V gene TRBV5-4, with D unresolved. CDR3 size: 14 residues. Trimming removed 2 bases at V and 2 bases at J, with 10 bases between. Germline V gene sequence: CDR1 SGHNT, CDR2 YYREEE (reference sequence). The CDR3 is CASSFLGRNTEAFF. Written as DNA, the CDR3 is TGTGCCAGCAGCTTTTTGGGCCGTAACACTGAAGCTTTCTTT. The variable domain in full, with the rest retrieved from reference TRBV5-4 and TRBJ1-1, is ETGVTQSPTHLIKTRGQQVTLRCSSQSGHNTVSWYQQALGQGPQFIFQYYREEENGRGNFPPRFSGLQFPNYSSELNVNALELDDSALYLCASSFLGRNTEAFFGQGTRLTVV.

The chain couples TRBV11-2 to TRBJ2-7, with unresolved D. Trimming removed 5 bases at V and 0 bases at J, with 5 bases between. The CDR3 loop spans 12 amino acids. Germline values: CDR1 SGHAT, CDR2 FQNNGV. CDR3 sequence reads: CASSLPSYEQYF. In nucleotides, the CDR3 is TGTGCCAGCAGCCTCCCCTCCTACGAGCAGTACTTC.

The chain uses TRBV4-2 and TRBJ1-3, with D unclear. V dropped 4 bases and J dropped 1 base, with 23 bases sitting between them. The CDR3 has 19 amino acids. Germline values: CDR1 LGHNA, CDR2 YNFKEQ. The CDR3 sequence is CASSRIWGPEGRSGNTIYF. CDR3 nucleotides: TGTGCCAGCAGCCGGATATGGGGTCCGGAGGGAAGATCTGGAAACACCATATATTTT.

Written as DNA, the CDR3 is TGCAGCGTGGGACAGGGTCTGTCCTACGAGCAGTACTTC. Residues: CSVGQGLSYEQYF. V and J are TRBV29-1 and TRBJ2-7; 9 bases line up with TRBD1. This CDR3 has 13 residues. V lost 6 bases to trimming and J lost 1 base; unmatched junction nucleotides: 4. The V gene's germline CDR1 is SQVTM and CDR2 ANQGSEA.

The chain is built from TRBV9 and TRBJ2-1; 8 nucleotides agree with TRBD2. J was trimmed by 6 bases and V by 7 bases; bases with no gene match: 6. This CDR3 region has 13 residues. CDR1 is SGDLS, CDR2 YYNGEE, per germline. The CDR3, as DNA: TGTGCCAGCGGTAGCGGGGTGAGCAATGAGCAGTTCTTC. Amino acid sequence: CASGSGVSNEQFF.

This chain joins TRBV7-9 and TRBJ2-7; 8 positions match TRBD1. The V and J ends lost 1 base and 2 bases, in that order; junction bases with no gene match: 7. This CDR3 region has 16 residues. Germline CDR1 SEHNR, CDR2 FQNEAQ (reference sequence). CDR3 DNA: TGTGCCAGCAGCTTAGAGTCTGGACAGGGTCCCTACGAGCAGTACTTC. Translating gives CASSLESGQGPYEQYF.

The chain is built from TRBV4-2 and TRBJ1-5; D not resolved. Looked up from germline, CDR1 is LGHNA and CDR2 is YNFKEQ. The CDR3 length is 13 residues. Trimming pared 2 bases from V and 7 bases from J, leaving 9 bases between. The CDR3 spells CASSQSLYQPQHF. As DNA, the CDR3 is TGTGCCAGCAGCCAAAGCCTGTACCAGCCCCAGCATTTT.